The present entry profiles one T cell receptor (beta chain) with its context. The data are from a study of PD-1 and CTLA-4 blockade in melanoma. Using immunoSEQ multiplex PCR, the repertoire was profiled, and TCRdb retains in-frame clones only, with some absent. The data contain around 32,000 clones, 85% to 90% of them singletons. This receptor was obtained from a human donor with melanoma. The sequences come from CD8+ T cells from peripheral blood, collected before anti-PD-1 treatment.

The CDR3 DNA follows: TGTGCCAGCAGCTTACCCCCTCGAGATACGCAGTATTTT. This codes for CASSLPPRDTQYF. The V and J genes are TRBV7-2 and TRBJ2-3; D gene uncertain. This CDR3 has 13 residues. Trimming shortened V by 2 bases and J by 5 bases, and 8 bases separated the two germline ends. Per the germline V gene, CDR1 is SGHTA and CDR2 is FQGNSA. The entire variable domain, with the rest obtained from reference TRBV7-2 and TRBJ2-3, is as follows: GAGVSQSPSNKVTEKGKDVELRCDPISGHTALYWYRQSLGQGLEFLIYFQGNSAPDKSGLPSDRFSAERTGGSVSTLTIQRTQQEDSAVYLCASSLPPRDTQYFGPGTRLTVL.